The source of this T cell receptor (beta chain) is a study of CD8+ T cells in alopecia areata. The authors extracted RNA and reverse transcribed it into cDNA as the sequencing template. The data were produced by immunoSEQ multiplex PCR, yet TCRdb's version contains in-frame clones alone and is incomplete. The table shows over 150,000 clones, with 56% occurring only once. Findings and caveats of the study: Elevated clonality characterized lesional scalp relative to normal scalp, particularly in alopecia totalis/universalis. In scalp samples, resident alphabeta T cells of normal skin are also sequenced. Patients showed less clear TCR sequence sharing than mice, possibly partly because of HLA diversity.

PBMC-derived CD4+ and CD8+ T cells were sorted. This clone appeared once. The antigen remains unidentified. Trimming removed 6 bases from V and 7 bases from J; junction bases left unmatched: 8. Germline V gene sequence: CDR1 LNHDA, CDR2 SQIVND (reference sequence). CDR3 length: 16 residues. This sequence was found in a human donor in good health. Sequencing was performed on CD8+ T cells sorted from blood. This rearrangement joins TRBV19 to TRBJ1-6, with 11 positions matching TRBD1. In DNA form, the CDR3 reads TGTGCCAGTAGGTCGGGGGACAGGGGGACCAATTCACCCCTCCACTTT. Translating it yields CASRSGDRGTNSPLHF.